This T cell receptor (beta chain) was identified in a study of shared T cell receptors in the human thymus. Assay used: immunoSEQ multiplex PCR; TCRdb lists only in-frame clones, some missing. The sample comprises 550,000 to 800,000 clones, approximately 83% of which are singletons, and about 0.011% rests with the top ten. The V gene lost 2 bases and the J gene lost 7 bases, with 17 bases spanning the gap. CDR1 and CDR2 (germline): LNHDA, SQIVND (reference sequence). The CDR3 loop spans 16 amino acids. A further study also used this sample, focusing on human thymus T cells. From that second work: Donation was from healthy Finnish infants who were having corrective surgery that addressed congenital heart defects. Resections from corrective heart surgery provided thymus tissue. Gene usage (both V and J) appeared biased in thymic and blood repertoires. Related research described strongly overlapping thymic repertoires in unrelated people.

The sequence came from a girl under three years old with a congenital heart defect. This chain links TRBV19 with TRBJ2-2; D remains unclear. Sequenced sample: thymocytes. The CDR3 DNA is TGTGCCAGTAGTATACCAGGTTCAGAGATCGGCGGGGAGCTGTTTTTT. As protein: CASSIPGSEIGGELFF.